This passage covers 20 T cell receptor beta chains from one sample sequenced in a study of T cells in Graves' hyperthyroidism and ophthalmopathy. From RNA transcripts, TCR beta CDR3 regions were amplified. HTBI primers were the set used in a first-round RT-PCR of the TCR CDR3. TCRdb recomputed calls from the multiplex PCR reads with MiXCR, one row per CDR3 protein. The table has around 700,000 distinct CDR3 sequences, 15% to 20% seen once. Sequenced material: blood. The source of these receptors is a woman aged 45 to 65 with Graves' hyperthyroidism that later progressed to Graves' ophthalmopathy.

This clonotype was seen ten or more times. The chain recombines TRBV2 with TRBJ2-5; TRBD2 matches 7 bases. Germline CDR1 is SNHLY and CDR2 is FYNNEI. V lost 4 bases and J lost 0; bases outside the gene matches: 5. The CDR3 is 15 amino acids. Here the CDR3 DNA reads TGTGCCAGCAGTGGGGAAGGACTAGACCAAGAGACCCAGTACTTC. Its protein product is CASSGEGLDQETQYF.

The chain couples TRBV20-1 to TRBJ2-5; D ambiguous. V lost 7 bases to trimming and J lost 5 bases, with 8 bases between them. Per the germline V gene, CDR1 is DFQATT and CDR2 is SNEGSKA (reference sequence). The CDR3 is made up of 10 amino acids. CDR3 in amino acids: CSGSLETQYF. The DNA for the CDR3 is TGCAGTGGCAGCCTCGAGACCCAGTACTTC.

In this sample, this clonotype turned up many times. The chain has TRBV6-1 and TRBJ2-7; possibly TRBD1 for D (5 bases). CDR1 MNHNS and CDR2 SASEGT come from the germline V gene. This CDR3 has 15 amino acids. V lost 0 bases, J lost 1 base, and 10 bases lay in between. The CDR3 here is CASSEAAGPSYEQYF. The CDR3 DNA sequence: TGTGCCAGCAGTGAAGCTGCAGGGCCGTCCTACGAGCAGTACTTC.

The chain employs TRBV7-2 and TRBJ1-6; a weak D match, TRBD1 (6 bases). CDR3 length: 16 amino acids. The V end lost 5 bases, the J end lost 4 bases, and 15 bases lay between the germline ends. In germline, CDR1 is SGHTA, CDR2 FQGNSA. The chain's CDR3 is CASSERGARYNSPLHF. For the CDR3, the DNA is TGTGCCAGCAGCGAGCGGGGGGCGAGGTATAATTCACCCCTCCACTTT.

This chain uses TRBV6-1 with TRBJ2-7, with D perhaps matching TRBD1 (6 bases). The CDR3 has 13 residues. The V end was cut by 7 bases, the J end by 3 bases, with 13 bases between. Germline assignment: CDR1 MNHNS and CDR2 SASEGT. In DNA form, the CDR3 reads TGTGCCAGCAACCTTGGACAGCTCTACGAGCAGTACTTC. Translation: CASNLGQLYEQYF.

The genes are TRBV29-1 and TRBJ1-5; weak D call: TRBD1 (5 bases). The CDR3 is made up of 13 amino acids. CDR1 is SQVTM, CDR2 ANQGSEA, per germline. The germline V and J ends were trimmed by 6 bases and 2 bases, with 11 bases remaining between them. The CDR3 reads CSVRGDGNQPQHF. CDR3 nucleotide sequence: TGCAGCGTCCGGGGGGATGGCAATCAGCCCCAGCATTTT.

This clonotype has ten or more counts. This chain links TRBV24-1 with TRBJ2-3; the match to TRBD1 covers 9 bases. The CDR3 is 19 residues long. Trimming removed 4 bases from V and 4 bases from J; junction bases left unmatched: 17. Looked up from germline, CDR1 is KGHDR and CDR2 is SFDVKD. The CDR3 sequence: CATSDSLRFGQGWADTQYF. Written as DNA, the CDR3 is TGTGCCACCAGTGACTCACTTCGGTTCGGACAGGGGTGGGCAGATACGCAGTATTTT.

This clonotype showed up just a few times. V is TRBV5-1 and J is TRBJ1-6; TRBD1 is a possible D gene (6 bases). Trimming took off 5 bases at V and 9 bases at J, with 21 bases between the two ends. There are 16 residues in the CDR3. CDR1 and CDR2 from the germline V gene are SGHRS and YFSETQ. The CDR3 nucleotides are TGCGCCAGCAGAGACGCAGACAGGTTCGCTACTTCACCCCTCCACTTT. Its protein is CASRDADRFATSPLHF.

This clonotype was picked up a small number of times. The chain uses TRBV6-2 or TRBV6-3 and TRBJ1-5; D is unclear. Trimming cost V 5 bases and J 9 bases, with 11 bases left between them. The V gene's germline CDR1 is MNHEY and CDR2 SVGEGT. The CDR3 has 12 residues. The CDR3 coding sequence is TGTGCCAGCAGTAAGGTCGCAGGGCCCCAGCATTTT. This codes for CASSKVAGPQHF.

This chain uses TRBV11-2 with TRBJ1-4; possibly TRBD1 for D (5 bases). Trimming took 2 bases from V and 4 from J, leaving 14 bases between them. The germline CDR1 and CDR2 sequences are SGHAT and FQNNGV. This CDR3 spans 16 amino acids. The CDR3 region has the DNA TGTGCCAGCAGCTTAAGGGTAGACAGCCTTAATGAAAAACTGTTTTTT. Amino acid sequence: CASSLRVDSLNEKLFF.

This clonotype has more than one count but fewer than ten. J is TRBJ2-5 and V is TRBV7-9; D tentatively fits TRBD1 or TRBD2 (6 bases each). The CDR3 spans 12 residues. Trimming cost V 10 bases and J 2 bases, with 11 bases left between them. Per germline, CDR1 SEHNR and CDR2 FQNEAQ (reference sequence). In nucleotides, the CDR3 is TGTGCCATACGGGGGCTACAAGAGACCCAGTACTTC. It specifies CAIRGLQETQYF. The full variable domain, completed using reference TRBV7-9 and TRBJ2-5, is DTGVSQNPRHKITKRGQNVTFRCDPISEHNRLYWYRQTLGQGPEFLTYFQNEAQLEKSRLLSDRFSAERPKGSFSTLEIQRTEQGDSAMYLCAIRGLQETQYFGPGTRLLVL.

This chain connects TRBV4-1 to TRBJ1-1; the D gene is possibly TRBD1 (6 bases). The V and J ends lost 2 bases and 1 base respectively, with 14 bases between them. CDR1 is MGHRA and CDR2 is YSYEKL in the germline V gene. This CDR3 has 16 residues. CDR3 sequence: CASSQWAGAKNTEAFF. In DNA form, the CDR3 reads TGCGCCAGCAGCCAATGGGCAGGGGCGAAGAACACTGAAGCTTTCTTT.

On this clonotype: A much larger clone is a single base away; this may be a read error. This chain connects TRBV27 to TRBJ2-2, with 8 positions matching TRBD2. Germline V gives CDR1 MNHEY, CDR2 SMNVEV (reference sequence). V was pared by 6 bases and J by 1 base, with 4 bases of the junction left unmatched. The CDR3 has 15 amino acids. The CDR3 sequence is CASSPGRVNTGELFF. DNA of the CDR3: TGTGCCAGCAGCCCCGGGAGGGTGAACACCGGGGAGCTGTTTTTT.

In this sample, this clonotype turned up many times. The chain has TRBV11-2 and TRBJ1-2; no definite D call. Trimming cost V 5 bases and J 8 bases, with 15 bases left between them. This CDR3 is 13 amino acids long. Looked up from germline, CDR1 is SGHAT and CDR2 is FQNNGV. The CDR3 region is CASSPERAGGYTF. As DNA, the CDR3 is TGTGCCAGCAGCCCCGAGCGGGCTGGCGGCTACACCTTC.

The rearrangement joins TRBV4-1 to TRBJ2-3; 10 bases align to TRBD2. The junction had 8 bases not matched to a gene; V was cut back by 5 bases and J by 0 bases. Germline CDR1 and CDR2: MGHRA and YSYEKL. The CDR3 is made up of 17 amino acids. The chain's CDR3 is CASSDQRGGISTDTQYF. In nucleotides, the CDR3 is TGCGCCAGCAGCGATCAGCGGGGGGGAATTAGCACAGATACGCAGTATTTT.

The V gene is TRBV29-1, the J gene TRBJ2-3; the match to TRBD2 covers 9 bases. Per the germline V gene, CDR1 is SQVTM and CDR2 is ANQGSEA. The CDR3 has 18 residues. V trimming: 8 bases; J trimming: 0 bases; junction bases outside the gene matches: 18. The CDR3 loop is CSPPPPFRLADSTDTQYF. The CDR3 DNA follows: TGCAGCCCTCCACCCCCCTTCAGACTAGCGGATAGCACAGATACGCAGTATTTT.

This clonotype was found a few times. The missing conserved phenylalanine or tryptophan at the end of this CDR3 makes a read error likely. The chain employs TRBV18 and TRBJ1-6; unclear D gene. Germline lookup yields CDR1 KGHSH and CDR2 LQKENI. This CDR3 has 15 residues. The ends were cut back, 2 bases at V and 0 bases at J, with 5 bases in the middle. For the CDR3, the DNA is TGTGCCAGCTCACCAGAGGGCTCCTATAATTCACCCCTCCACTCT. As protein: CASSPEGSYNSPLHS.

This clonotype was detected ten times or more. The V gene is TRBV12-3 or TRBV12-4, the J gene TRBJ2-7, with unresolved D. The CDR3 consists of 12 residues. V shed 4 bases and J shed 9 bases, with 13 bases lying between them. The CDR3 region is CASSSPNQGQYF. For the CDR3, the DNA is TGTGCCAGCAGTTCCCCTAACCAAGGGCAGTACTTC.

The rearrangement joins TRBV12-3 or TRBV12-4 to TRBJ2-5; D not certain. This CDR3 comprises 15 residues. Trimming took 3 bases from V and 0 from J, leaving 11 bases between them. CDR3 residues: CASSLVKGHQETQYF. For the CDR3, the DNA is TGTGCCAGCAGTTTGGTTAAGGGCCACCAAGAGACCCAGTACTTC.

This clonotype was observed at least ten times. The CDR3: CASSQDRQGAAYEQYF. CDR3 coding DNA: TGTGCCAGCAGCCAAGATCGGCAGGGGGCCGCCTACGAGCAGTACTTC. The gene calls are TRBV3-1 and TRBJ2-7; 8 nucleotides align to TRBD1. V dropped 0 bases and J dropped 2; count of bases not matched to a gene: 6. Germline V gene sequence: CDR1 LGHDT, CDR2 YNNKEL (reference sequence). The CDR3 length is 16 residues.